The 14 T cell receptor beta chains presented below share a single source sample, sequenced in a study of early T cells in non-severe SARS-CoV-2 infection. TCRdb re-called the 5' RACE reads through MiXCR, storing one row per CDR3 protein. The sample contains about 67,000 distinct CDR3 sequences, around a tenth of which appear only once. Source material: whole blood. The receptors come from an adult who was a healthcare worker with PCR-confirmed SARS-CoV-2 infection or an uninfected control (not recorded which).

This clonotype was seen at least ten times. This chain uses TRBV29-1 with TRBJ2-7, with 8 positions matching TRBD1. CDR3 length: 13 residues. J gave up 3 bases and V 4 bases, and 5 bases lay outside the gene matches. Germline V gives CDR1 SQVTM, CDR2 ANQGSEA. CDR3 nucleotide sequence: TGCAGCGTTGCCCCCGGGACAGGCTACGAGCAGTACTTC. It yields the protein CSVAPGTGYEQYF.

This clonotype was picked up many times. The gene calls are TRBV5-5 and TRBJ1-1; 7 bases are shared with TRBD1. Looked up from germline, CDR1 is SGHKS and CDR2 is YYEKEE (reference sequence). The CDR3 totals 19 residues. V was pared by 0 bases and J by 0 bases, with 14 bases of the junction left unmatched. DNA for the CDR3: TGTGCCAGCAGCTTGGAGAGCGGCAGGGGGACTAATTTGAACACTGAAGCTTTCTTT. Amino acids: CASSLESGRGTNLNTEAFF.

This clonotype has a count of ten or more. CDR3 sequence: CSAILAGSETQYF. CDR3 DNA: TGCAGTGCCATACTAGCGGGGAGCGAGACCCAGTACTTC. V is TRBV20-1 and J is TRBJ2-5; TRBD2 agrees at 10 bases. Germline trimming cut 6 bases from V and 5 bases from J; bases unmatched to any gene: 6. CDR1 DFQATT and CDR2 SNEGSKA come from the germline V gene (reference sequence). This CDR3 contains 13 residues.

This clonotype occurred many times. The rearrangement uses TRBV29-1 and TRBJ2-1; D is undetermined. The CDR3 contains 17 residues. The ends were cut back, 1 base at V and 0 bases at J, with 16 bases in the middle. The V gene's germline CDR1 is SQVTM and CDR2 ANQGSEA. CDR3 sequence reads: CSVEVPLTEDSYNEQFF. CDR3 nucleotide sequence: TGCAGCGTTGAAGTTCCCCTGACGGAAGACTCCTACAATGAGCAGTTCTTC.

The chain carries TRBV19 and TRBJ2-2; D is perhaps TRBD1 (5 bases). Germline lookup yields CDR1 LNHDA and CDR2 SQIVND (reference sequence). Deletions cut 3 bases from V and 5 bases from J, with 10 bases between. The CDR3 has 14 amino acids. The CDR3 sequence is CASSISGLTGELFF. CDR3 DNA sequence: TGTGCCAGTAGTATCTCAGGGCTGACCGGGGAGCTGTTTTTT.

This rearrangement joins TRBV29-1 to TRBJ2-1; D is possibly TRBD2 (6 bases). The germline V and J ends were trimmed by 4 bases and 9 bases, with 16 bases remaining between them. The CDR3 sequence is 13 residues long. Per the germline V gene, CDR1 is SQVTM and CDR2 is ANQGSEA. For the CDR3, the DNA is TGCAGCGTTGCGGGAGTGGGAAATTCTGAGCAGTTCTTC. Translating gives CSVAGVGNSEQFF.

This clonotype was found a few times. This chain links TRBV18 with TRBJ1-1; D unresolved. Trimming cost V 0 bases and J 7 bases, with 9 bases left between them. Germline V gene sequence: CDR1 KGHSH, CDR2 LQKENI. This CDR3 region has 13 residues. The chain's CDR3 is CASSPPMKSEAFF. CDR3 DNA sequence: TGTGCCAGCTCACCACCGATGAAGAGTGAAGCTTTCTTT.

This chain links TRBV18 with TRBJ2-2; 7 bases fit TRBD1. The length of the CDR3 is 14 residues. The junction had 4 bases not matched to a gene; V was cut back by 3 bases and J by 6 bases. Germline V gene lookup returns CDR1 KGHSH and CDR2 LQKENI. CDR3 DNA: TGTGCCAGCTCACCGAGGGGGCACGCCGGGGAGCTGTTTTTT. It translates to CASSPRGHAGELFF.

This clonotype was observed a few times. V gene TRBV12-3 or TRBV12-4 combines with J gene TRBJ2-2; 8 bases are a match to TRBD1. There are 15 residues in the CDR3. Trimming took 6 bases from V and 2 from J; bases not matched to a gene: 5. CDR3 nucleotides: TGTGCCAGCAGAACGGACAGGGATAACACCGGGGAGCTGTTTTTT. As protein: CASRTDRDNTGELFF.

This clonotype appeared many times. The chain carries TRBV30 and TRBJ1-5, with D unclear. The V and J ends lost 3 bases and 6 bases respectively, with 12 bases between them. CDR1 is GTSNPN and CDR2 is SVGIG in the germline V gene (reference sequence). This CDR3 is built from 13 residues. The CDR3 region is CAWRGSSGQPQHF. The CDR3 region has the DNA TGTGCCTGGAGAGGGAGCTCGGGTCAGCCCCAGCATTTT.

The chain carries TRBV6-2 or TRBV6-3 and TRBJ2-5; D not certain. The germline CDR1 and CDR2 sequences are MNHEY and SVGEGT. The CDR3 loop spans 12 amino acids. The V end lost 0 bases, the J end lost 4 bases, and 3 bases lay between the germline ends. CDR3 bases: TGTGCCAGCAGTTACTCGATAGAGACCCAGTACTTC. Encoded protein: CASSYSIETQYF.

This clonotype has ten or more counts. The CDR3: CASRYSGANVLTF. The CDR3 DNA reads as TGTGCCAGTAGGTACTCTGGGGCCAACGTCCTGACTTTC. The genes are TRBV19 and TRBJ2-6, with no clear D. Deletions cut 6 bases from V and 0 bases from J, with 3 bases between. The V gene's germline CDR1 is LNHDA and CDR2 SQIVND (reference sequence). The CDR3 runs 13 residues. Full variable domain (remainder filled in from reference TRBV19 and TRBJ2-6): DGGITQSPKYLFRKEGQNVTLSCEQNLNHDAMYWYRQDPGQGLRLIYYSQIVNDFQKGDIAEGYSVSREKKESFPLTVTSAQKNPTAFYLCASRYSGANVLTFGAGSRLTVL.

This clonotype has at least ten counts. CDR3 sequence (DNA): TGTGCCAGCAGCTCCCGTCTTGGGCCCTATGGCTACACCTTC. Encoded protein: CASSSRLGPYGYTF. This chain joins TRBV5-4 and TRBJ1-2, with no clear D. Germline lookup yields CDR1 SGHNT and CDR2 YYREEE (reference sequence). The CDR3 totals 14 residues. Between the trimmed V and J ends, which lost 3 bases and 4 bases, there was a span of 13 bases.

The rearrangement uses TRBV9 and TRBJ1-6; TRBD1 is a possible D gene (6 bases). Trimming pared 3 bases from V and 8 bases from J, leaving 12 bases between. CDR3 length equals 14 residues. Germline V gene data show CDR1 as SGDLS and CDR2 as YYNGEE. In DNA, the CDR3 is TGTGCCAGCAGCGGACTTTACAGGGATTCACCCCTCCACTTT. Protein product: CASSGLYRDSPLHF.